This T cell receptor beta chain was retrieved from a study of PD-L1 blockade in urothelial cancer. The method was immunoSEQ multiplex PCR; TCRdb's version includes in-frame clones alone and lacks a portion of them. The sample lists under 85,000 clones, around 93% seen once, with about 0.94% in the top ten. Time point specified: peripheral blood 6 weeks after treatment start. Germline loops: CDR1 MNHEY, CDR2 SMNVEV (reference sequence). Deletions cut 5 bases from V and 3 bases from J, with 22 bases between. The CDR3 contains 18 residues. The sequencing used PBMCs, collected around atezolizumab (anti-PD-L1) treatment. The origin of this receptor is a woman of 80 years or more with urothelial cancer. The rearrangement links TRBV27 to TRBJ1-4, with a weak D call TRBD1 (6 bases). The CDR3 coding sequence is TGTGCCAGCAGTCCAAATCCCGCCAACAGGGCCGCTAATGAAAAACTGTTTTTT. Translated: CASSPNPANRAANEKLFF.